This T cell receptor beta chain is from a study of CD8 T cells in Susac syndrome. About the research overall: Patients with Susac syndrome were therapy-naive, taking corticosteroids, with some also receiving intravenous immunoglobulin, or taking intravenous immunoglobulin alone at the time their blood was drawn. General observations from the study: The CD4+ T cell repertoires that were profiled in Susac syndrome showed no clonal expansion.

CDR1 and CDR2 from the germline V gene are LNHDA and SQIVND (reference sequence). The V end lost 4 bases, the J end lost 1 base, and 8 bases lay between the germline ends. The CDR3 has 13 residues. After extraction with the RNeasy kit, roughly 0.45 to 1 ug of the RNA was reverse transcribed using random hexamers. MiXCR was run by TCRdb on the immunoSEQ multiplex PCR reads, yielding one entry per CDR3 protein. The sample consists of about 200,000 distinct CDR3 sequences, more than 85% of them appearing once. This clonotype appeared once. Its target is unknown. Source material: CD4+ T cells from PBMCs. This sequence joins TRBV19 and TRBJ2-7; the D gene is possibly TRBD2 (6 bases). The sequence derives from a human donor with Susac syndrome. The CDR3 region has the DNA TGTGCCAGTAGTAGCGGGAATTCCTACGAGCAGTACTTC. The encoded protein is CASSSGNSYEQYF.